This note documents a single TCR beta chain sequence. Clones were read by immunoSEQ multiplex PCR, and TCRdb kept only the in-frame ones, dropping some. The table has about 180,000 clones, about 91% seen once. Germline V gives CDR1 MNHNY, CDR2 SVGAGI (reference sequence). V lost 6 bases and J lost 10, with 10 bases in between. CDR3 length equals 11 residues. The data belong to a study of blood T cell repertoires in COVID-19. This chain links TRBV6-6 with TRBJ2-1; D is unresolved. The sequence was collected from a woman aged 25 to 39 with acute or convalescent COVID-19. Source material: peripheral blood. The CDR3 DNA sequence: TGTGCCAGCAGCCGCGCAGGCGAGCAGTTCTTC. Its protein product is CASSRAGEQFF.